The rows below give T cell receptor beta chains drawn from one sample of a study of T cells in Graves' hyperthyroidism and ophthalmopathy. Each CDR3 protein is one row after TCRdb ran MiXCR on the multiplex PCR reads. In the table there are approximately 600,000 distinct CDR3 sequences, 20% of which are singletons. The sequenced material came from blood. These receptors originate from a man aged 25-45 years with Graves' ophthalmopathy. Each CDR3 is given with its conserved first and last residue. D genes are given only for firm matches. The size entry is marked missing in some rows and otherwise reads once, few, many or a size class.

V gene: TRBV20-1; clone size: NA; J gene: TRBJ2-7; CDR3 length: 13; D gene: NA; CDR3 protein: CSARDTISYEQYF; CDR3 DNA: TGCAGTGCTAGAGATACTATCTCCTACGAGCAGTACTTC
V gene: TRBV30; clone size: few; J gene: TRBJ1-4; CDR3 length: 14; D gene: NA; CDR3 protein: CAWSVPRINEKLFF; CDR3 DNA: TGTGCCTGGAGTGTACCCCGGATTAATGAAAAACTGTTTTTT
V gene: TRBV5-1; clone size: many; J gene: TRBJ2-7; CDR3 length: 15; D gene: NA; CDR3 protein: CASSLARSSTYEQYF; CDR3 DNA: TGCGCCAGCAGCTTGGCCAGGAGCTCCACCTACGAGCAGTACTTC
V gene: TRBV10-2; clone size: NA; J gene: TRBJ1-4; CDR3 length: 15; D gene: NA; CDR3 protein: CASSGLGGGGEKLFF; CDR3 DNA: TGCGCCAGCAGTGGTCTAGGCGGGGGCGGTGAAAAACTGTTTTTT
V gene: TRBV12-3/TRBV12-4; clone size: few; J gene: TRBJ2-7; CDR3 length: 17; D gene: TRBD2; CDR3 protein: CASIFSGGGRPTYEQYF; CDR3 DNA: TGTGCCAGCATTTTCTCCGGGGGCGGGAGGCCAACCTACGAGCAGTACTTC
V gene: TRBV6-2/TRBV6-3; clone size: few; J gene: TRBJ1-5; CDR3 length: 16; D gene: NA; CDR3 protein: CASRRLRGQRGQPQHF; CDR3 DNA: TGTGCCAGCAGACGCCTGCGGGGTCAGCGGGGTCAGCCCCAGCATTTT
V gene: TRBV2; clone size: NA; J gene: TRBJ2-7; CDR3 length: 16; D gene: NA; CDR3 protein: CASRGTSNPGPYEQYF; CDR3 DNA: TGTGCCAGCAGGGGTACTAGTAACCCAGGGCCCTACGAGCAGTACTTC
V gene: TRBV10-3; clone size: few; J gene: TRBJ2-3; CDR3 length: 15; D gene: NA; CDR3 protein: CAISEGSPGTDTQYF; CDR3 DNA: TGTGCCATCAGTGAGGGGAGCCCAGGGACAGATACGCAGTATTTT
V gene: TRBV12-3/TRBV12-4; clone size: many; J gene: TRBJ1-1; CDR3 length: 11; D gene: NA; CDR3 protein: CASRRDTEAFF; CDR3 DNA: TGTGCCAGCAGAAGGGACACTGAAGCTTTCTTT
V gene: TRBV6-1; clone size: few; J gene: TRBJ2-3; CDR3 length: 14; D gene: NA; CDR3 protein: CASSVTAKADTQYF; CDR3 DNA: TGTGCCAGCAGTGTGACCGCGAAGGCAGATACGCAGTATTTT
V gene: TRBV29-1; clone size: once; J gene: TRBJ1-5; CDR3 length: 12; D gene: NA; CDR3 protein: CSAIDLAGPQHF; CDR3 DNA: TGCAGTGCTATCGATCTGGCGGGGCCCCAGCATTTT
V gene: TRBV7-2; clone size: few; J gene: TRBJ2-1; CDR3 length: 16; D gene: NA; CDR3 protein: CASSLQGSTKYNEQFF; CDR3 DNA: TGTGCCAGCAGCTTACAGGGGTCAACCAAATACAATGAGCAGTTCTTC
V gene: TRBV7-3; clone size: many; J gene: TRBJ2-1; CDR3 length: 15; D gene: TRBD1; CDR3 protein: CASSPGQGATDEQFF; CDR3 DNA: TGTGCCAGCAGCCCGGGACAGGGTGCAACGGATGAGCAGTTCTTC
V gene: TRBV18; clone size: many; J gene: TRBJ2-5; CDR3 length: 13; D gene: NA; CDR3 protein: CASSRTGMETQYF; CDR3 DNA: TGTGCCAGCTCACGAACAGGGATGGAGACCCAGTACTTC
V gene: TRBV6-1; clone size: NA; J gene: TRBJ2-3; CDR3 length: 12; D gene: TRBD2; CDR3 protein: CASQTGGDTQYF; CDR3 DNA: TGTGCCAGCCAAACGGGGGGAGATACGCAGTATTTT
V gene: TRBV4-1; clone size: few; J gene: TRBJ1-5; CDR3 length: 16; D gene: TRBD1; CDR3 protein: CASSQTGTGSNQPQHF; CDR3 DNA: TGCGCCAGCAGCCAAACCGGGACAGGTAGCAATCAGCCCCAGCATTTT
V gene: TRBV28; clone size: many; J gene: TRBJ2-3; CDR3 length: 17; D gene: TRBD2; CDR3 protein: CASSLGDGRTSTDTQYF; CDR3 DNA: TGTGCCAGCAGTTTAGGGGACGGGAGGACCTCCACAGATACGCAGTATTTT
V gene: TRBV2; clone size: many; J gene: TRBJ2-7; CDR3 length: 12; D gene: NA; CDR3 protein: CASRDGAYEQYF; CDR3 DNA: TGTGCCAGCAGGGACGGTGCCTACGAGCAGTACTTC
V gene: TRBV20-1; clone size: few; J gene: TRBJ2-7; CDR3 length: 14; D gene: NA; CDR3 protein: CSARLQGSSYEQYF; CDR3 DNA: TGCAGTGCTAGATTACAGGGATCCTCCTACGAGCAGTACTTC
V gene: TRBV4-1; clone size: NA; J gene: TRBJ1-2; CDR3 length: 14; D gene: NA; CDR3 protein: CASSQEPTNYGYTF; CDR3 DNA: TGCGCCAGCAGCCAAGAACCCACTAACTATGGCTACACCTTC
V gene: TRBV11-2; clone size: many; J gene: TRBJ1-6; CDR3 length: 16; D gene: NA; CDR3 protein: CASSANRARDNSPLHF; CDR3 DNA: TGTGCCAGCAGCGCGAACAGGGCCCGGGATAATTCACCCCTCCACTTT
V gene: TRBV27; clone size: many; J gene: TRBJ2-1; CDR3 length: 12; D gene: NA; CDR3 protein: CASSPPNREQFF; CDR3 DNA: TGTGCCAGCAGTCCTCCGAACAGGGAGCAGTTCTTC
V gene: TRBV20-1; clone size: few; J gene: TRBJ2-7; CDR3 length: 14; D gene: TRBD1; CDR3 protein: CSAPDSRDSYEQYF; CDR3 DNA: TGCAGTGCTCCTGATTCCCGGGACAGCTACGAGCAGTACTTC
V gene: TRBV9; clone size: NA; J gene: TRBJ2-3; CDR3 length: 15; D gene: NA; CDR3 protein: CASSVGGSYTDTQYF; CDR3 DNA: TGTGCCAGCAGCGTAGGAGGCAGTTACACAGATACGCAGTATTTT
V gene: TRBV7-3; clone size: few; J gene: TRBJ2-1; CDR3 length: 12; D gene: NA; CDR3 protein: CASSPRGHEQFF; CDR3 DNA: TGTGCCAGCAGCCCCCGGGGACATGAGCAGTTCTTC
V gene: TRBV20-1; clone size: NA; J gene: TRBJ2-1; CDR3 length: 13; D gene: NA; CDR3 protein: CSARAIDSNEQFF; CDR3 DNA: TGCAGTGCTAGAGCTATTGACAGCAATGAGCAGTTCTTC
V gene: TRBV20-1; clone size: NA; J gene: TRBJ2-1; CDR3 length: 18; D gene: TRBD1; CDR3 protein: CSASFRDRGRRGSDEQFF; CDR3 DNA: TGCAGTGCTAGTTTTCGCGACAGGGGGCGCAGGGGGAGCGATGAGCAGTTCTTC